One and the same sample provided the 27 T cell receptor beta chains below, sequenced in a study of T cells in localized non-small cell lung cancer. Sequencing used immunoSEQ multiplex PCR; TCRdb keeps in-frame clones, though not all of them. The profile shows 90,000 to 95,000 clones, about nine tenths of them singletons. The starting material was peripheral blood, obtained before any cancer treatment. These receptors were collected from a man aged 40 to 70 with stage I squamous cell lung carcinoma.

The chain joins TRBV7-9 to TRBJ1-1, with D maybe TRBD1 (6 bases). Deletions cut 4 bases from V and 8 bases from J, with 14 bases between. From germline, CDR1 is SEHNR and CDR2 FQNEAQ (reference sequence). The CDR3 runs to 13 residues. The CDR3 region is CASSSLSGTEAFF. In nucleotides, the CDR3 is TGTGCCAGCAGCTCCCTTTCCGGGACAGAAGCTTTCTTT.

The count of this clone is one. V usage is TRBV6-1 and J usage is TRBJ1-1; the D gene is possibly TRBD1 (6 bases). The germline V and J ends were trimmed by 6 bases and 6 bases, with 17 bases remaining between them. The CDR3 spans 14 residues. Looked up from germline, CDR1 is MNHNS and CDR2 is SASEGT. The CDR3 loop is CASSGSGAVAEAFF. DNA of the CDR3: TGTGCCAGCAGCGGGTCGGGGGCGGTCGCTGAAGCTTTCTTT.

V usage is TRBV27 and J usage is TRBJ1-4; D not certain. This CDR3 has 16 amino acids. Germline values: CDR1 MNHEY, CDR2 SMNVEV (reference sequence). The V gene lost 6 bases and the J gene lost 0 bases, with 14 bases spanning the gap. CDR3 loop: CASRTIRGATNEKLFF. CDR3 DNA: TGTGCCAGCAGAACAATCCGGGGAGCAACTAATGAAAAACTGTTTTTT.

The J gene is TRBJ1-1, the V gene TRBV19; the match to TRBD1 covers 8 bases. This CDR3 comprises 16 residues. Germline assignment: CDR1 LNHDA and CDR2 SQIVND (reference sequence). V was pared by 6 bases and J by 4 bases, with 13 bases of the junction left unmatched. The CDR3 sequence is CASSFLWTGRSTEAFF. For the CDR3, the DNA is TGTGCCAGTAGCTTCCTCTGGACAGGGAGGAGCACTGAAGCTTTCTTT.

This clone was seen a handful of times. V and J are TRBV6-5 and TRBJ1-6, with TRBD1 identical over 10 bases. Germline V gene lookup returns CDR1 MNHEY and CDR2 SVGAGI. V trimming: 7 bases; J trimming: 10 bases; junction bases outside the gene matches: 7. This CDR3 comprises 14 residues. CDR3 residues: CASTPTGGLSPLHF. The CDR3 DNA reads TGTGCCAGCACCCCGACAGGGGGCCTCTCACCCCTCCACTTT.

The chain couples TRBV6-5 to TRBJ2-3; 7 bases are shared with TRBD2. J gave up 2 bases and V 6 bases, and 8 bases lay outside the gene matches. Germline V gene sequence: CDR1 MNHEY, CDR2 SVGAGI. This CDR3 is built from 15 residues. The CDR3 here is CASRLRGSHTDTQYF. The DNA for the CDR3 is TGTGCCAGCAGGCTGCGGGGGAGCCACACAGATACGCAGTATTTT.

The genes are TRBV5-1 and TRBJ2-7, with TRBD2 matching 8 bases. Germline-derived CDR1 and CDR2 are SGHRS and YFSETQ. V dropped 2 bases and J dropped 3; count of bases not matched to a gene: 7. There are 15 residues in the CDR3. CDR3 amino acids: CASSLSGGFGYEQYF. CDR3 DNA sequence: TGCGCCAGCAGCTTAAGCGGGGGCTTCGGCTACGAGCAGTACTTC.

The chain uses TRBV28 and TRBJ1-2; no firm D call. CDR1 and CDR2 from the germline V gene are MDHEN and SYDVKM. V was trimmed by 5 bases and J by 3 bases, leaving 13 bases between them. This CDR3 spans 14 amino acids. CDR3 amino acids: CASSPGGEDYGYTF. The CDR3 nucleotides read TGTGCCAGCAGTCCGGGCGGGGAAGACTATGGCTACACCTTC.

The J gene is TRBJ1-2, the V gene TRBV7-8; D call uncertain. Germline V gene sequence: CDR1 SGHVS, CDR2 FQNEAQ. The CDR3 loop spans 16 amino acids. V dropped 5 bases and J dropped 2 bases, with 18 bases sitting between them. CDR3 amino acids: CASSTPGEGLNYGYTF. In nucleotides, the CDR3 is TGTGCCAGCAGCACCCCAGGAGAAGGGTTAAACTATGGCTACACCTTC.

The rearrangement links TRBV5-4 to TRBJ1-4; D unclear. This CDR3 has 15 amino acids. V lost 1 base and J lost 6, with 13 bases in between. CDR1 is SGHNT, CDR2 YYREEE, per germline (reference sequence). For the CDR3, the DNA is TGTGCCAGCAGCTTGTACGGCCTGGGAGATGAAAAACTGTTTTTT. Translation gives CASSLYGLGDEKLFF.

The chain joins TRBV27 to TRBJ2-1; D remains unclear. With 2 bases removed from V and 9 bases from J, the gap between germline ends came to 8 bases. CDR3 length: 12 amino acids. The germline CDR1 and CDR2 sequences are MNHEY and SMNVEV (reference sequence). CDR3 bases: TGTGCCAGCAGTTTAATAATTGGTGAGCAGTTCTTC. This codes for CASSLIIGEQFF.

The rearrangement uses TRBV5-1 and TRBJ2-7; perhaps TRBD1 as D (6 bases). The CDR3 is 15 residues long. CDR1 and CDR2 from the germline V gene are SGHRS and YFSETQ. Trimming cost V 5 bases and J 0 bases, with 15 bases left between them. DNA of the CDR3: TGCGCCAGCAGACTAACCGGGACAATCTCCTACGAGCAGTACTTC. Translation gives CASRLTGTISYEQYF.

This clone was seen just once. This chain links TRBV6-6 with TRBJ2-2, with D perhaps given as TRBD1 or TRBD2 (5 bases each). The CDR3 is 14 residues long. Trimming pared 8 bases from V and 1 base from J, leaving 11 bases between. CDR1 MNHNY and CDR2 SVGAGI come from the germline V gene (reference sequence). CDR3 in DNA: TGTGCCAGCGTGGCGAGGGGGAACACCGGGGAGCTGTTTTTT. Amino acid sequence: CASVARGNTGELFF.

The rearrangement uses TRBV2 and TRBJ1-3; D not resolved. Germline lookup yields CDR1 SNHLY and CDR2 FYNNEI. The CDR3 runs to 17 residues. V dropped 6 bases and J dropped 0 bases, with 18 bases sitting between them. CDR3 protein: CASRTQVREYSGNTIYF. DNA for the CDR3: TGTGCCAGCAGAACGCAAGTTCGGGAATACTCTGGAAACACCATATATTTT.

This clone has just a few counts. The chain links TRBV7-9 to TRBJ1-6, with TRBD1 matching 7 bases. V shed 10 bases and J 7 bases; nucleotides not matched to a gene: 7. The CDR3 runs 13 residues. Germline CDR1 is SEHNR and CDR2 is FQNEAQ (reference sequence). CDR3 amino acids: CATTGDKNSPLHF. For the CDR3, the DNA is TGTGCCACCACAGGGGATAAAAATTCACCCCTCCACTTT.

The CDR3 loop reads CASSLELVNSPLHF. CDR3 DNA: TGTGCCAGCAGCTTGGAGCTGGTAAACTCACCCCTCCACTTT. The V call is TRBV5-4, the J call TRBJ1-6; D call uncertain. Germline loops: CDR1 SGHNT, CDR2 YYREEE (reference sequence). The germline V and J ends were trimmed by 0 bases and 10 bases, with 11 bases remaining between them. The CDR3 sequence is 14 residues long.

The V call is TRBV5-5, the J call TRBJ1-5; D possibly corresponds to TRBD1 (5 bases). Looked up from germline, CDR1 is SGHKS and CDR2 is YYEKEE (reference sequence). The CDR3 covers 16 residues. V was pared by 0 bases and J by 3 bases, with 13 bases between. The CDR3 sequence: CASSLDLGVYNQPQHF. The DNA of the CDR3 is TGTGCCAGCAGCTTGGACCTAGGGGTTTACAATCAGCCCCAGCATTTT.

The rearrangement links TRBV11-2 to TRBJ2-7; D might be TRBD1 (5 bases). This CDR3 contains 18 residues. The V and J ends lost 5 bases and 2 bases respectively, with 25 bases between them. Germline V CDR1 and CDR2: SGHAT, FQNNGV. The chain's CDR3 is CASSPILTVPQLTYEQYF. In DNA form, the CDR3 reads TGTGCCAGCAGCCCTATCCTGACAGTGCCACAATTAACCTACGAGCAGTACTTC.

The rearrangement links TRBV25-1 to TRBJ1-5; 8 nucleotides line up with TRBD1. The CDR3 extends over 16 amino acids. CDR1 is MGHDK and CDR2 is SYGVNS in the germline V gene. V lost 4 bases and J lost 2; bases outside the gene matches: 7. CDR3: CASSGPSTGGNQPQHF. CDR3 DNA sequence: TGTGCCAGCAGTGGGCCTTCGACAGGGGGCAATCAGCCCCAGCATTTT.

This clone showed up just a few times. This chain uses TRBV5-1 with TRBJ2-3, with 15 bases matching TRBD2. With 4 bases clipped from V and 3 bases from J, the junction kept 6 bases outside the gene matches. The germline CDR1 and CDR2 sequences are SGHRS and YFSETQ. The CDR3 runs to 17 residues. CDR3 amino acids: CASSELGLAGGTDTQYF. The CDR3 DNA follows: TGCGCCAGCAGCGAACTTGGACTAGCGGGGGGGACAGATACGCAGTATTTT.

J is TRBJ1-4 and V is TRBV19; 8 bases line up with TRBD1. In germline, CDR1 is LNHDA, CDR2 SQIVND (reference sequence). The CDR3 has 14 residues. J lost 8 bases, V lost 5 bases, and 7 bases had no gene match. In DNA form, the CDR3 reads TGTGCCAGTAGTCCGCGGACAGGGAAGGAAAAACTGTTTTTT. This gives the protein CASSPRTGKEKLFF.

The chain employs TRBV7-7 and TRBJ1-4; possible D gene TRBD1, 6 bases. Germline-derived CDR1 and CDR2 are SSHAT and FNYEAQ (reference sequence). Trimming removed 2 bases at V and 2 bases at J, with 21 bases between. The CDR3 has 19 residues. The CDR3 protein is CASSLRGGQPPRTNEKLFF. CDR3 bases: TGTGCCAGCAGCTTAAGGGGAGGACAGCCACCGAGGACTAATGAAAAACTGTTTTTT.

This clone was detected once. The chain links TRBV19 to TRBJ2-2; D uncertain. Trimming cost V 5 bases and J 0 bases, with 7 bases left between them. The CDR3 consists of 14 residues. From germline, CDR1 is LNHDA and CDR2 SQIVND (reference sequence). The CDR3 nucleotides are TGTGCCAGTAGTTATAGCTCGAACACCGGGGAGCTGTTTTTT. Translation gives CASSYSSNTGELFF.

This sequence joins TRBV13 and TRBJ2-7, with TRBD1 as a possible D gene (6 bases). V gave up 3 bases and J gave up 1 base, with 13 bases separating them. The CDR3 extends over 15 amino acids. CDR1 and CDR2 from the germline V gene are PRHDT and FYEKMQ (reference sequence). The CDR3 sequence: CASSFLGGLSYEQYF. The DNA of the CDR3 is TGTGCCAGCAGCTTCCTAGGGGGTCTTTCCTACGAGCAGTACTTC.

The V gene is TRBV2, the J gene TRBJ1-4; 10 bases map to TRBD1. The CDR3 spans 16 residues. V was pared by 2 bases and J by 4 bases, with 4 bases of the junction left unmatched. Germline assignment: CDR1 SNHLY and CDR2 FYNNEI. The CDR3 sequence: CASSESRDRGNEKLFF. CDR3 sequence (DNA): TGTGCCAGCAGTGAATCAAGGGACAGGGGTAATGAAAAACTGTTTTTT.

The chain links TRBV29-1 to TRBJ1-5, with 8 bases identical to TRBD1. The CDR3 has 14 residues. In germline, CDR1 is SQVTM, CDR2 ANQGSEA. V shed 5 bases, J shed 4 bases, and the junction held 7 bases outside the gene matches. In nucleotides, the CDR3 is TGCAGCGTTTCTCAGGGGGCCGGGAATCAGCCCCAGCATTTT. Amino acid sequence: CSVSQGAGNQPQHF.

The V call is TRBV25-1, the J call TRBJ2-7; D is undetermined. The CDR3 totals 12 residues. Germline values: CDR1 MGHDK, CDR2 SYGVNS. Trimming stripped 7 bases from V and 4 bases from J, with 11 bases between. The DNA of the CDR3 is TGTGCCAGCAAATTTGGGTTTTACGAGCAGTACTTC. Its protein is CASKFGFYEQYF.